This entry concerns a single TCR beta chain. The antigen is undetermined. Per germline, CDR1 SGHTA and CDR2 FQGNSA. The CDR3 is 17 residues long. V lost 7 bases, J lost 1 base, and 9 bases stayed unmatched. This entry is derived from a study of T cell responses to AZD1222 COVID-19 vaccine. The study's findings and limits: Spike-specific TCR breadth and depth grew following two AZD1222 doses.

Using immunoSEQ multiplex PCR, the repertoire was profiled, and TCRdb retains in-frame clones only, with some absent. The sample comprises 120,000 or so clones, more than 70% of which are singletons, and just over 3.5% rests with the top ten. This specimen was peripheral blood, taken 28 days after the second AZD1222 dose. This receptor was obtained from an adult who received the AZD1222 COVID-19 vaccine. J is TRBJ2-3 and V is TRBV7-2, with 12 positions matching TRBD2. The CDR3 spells CASTKKLAGGGTDTQYF. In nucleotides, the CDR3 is TGTGCCAGCACCAAAAAGCTAGCGGGGGGGGGCACAGATACGCAGTATTTT.